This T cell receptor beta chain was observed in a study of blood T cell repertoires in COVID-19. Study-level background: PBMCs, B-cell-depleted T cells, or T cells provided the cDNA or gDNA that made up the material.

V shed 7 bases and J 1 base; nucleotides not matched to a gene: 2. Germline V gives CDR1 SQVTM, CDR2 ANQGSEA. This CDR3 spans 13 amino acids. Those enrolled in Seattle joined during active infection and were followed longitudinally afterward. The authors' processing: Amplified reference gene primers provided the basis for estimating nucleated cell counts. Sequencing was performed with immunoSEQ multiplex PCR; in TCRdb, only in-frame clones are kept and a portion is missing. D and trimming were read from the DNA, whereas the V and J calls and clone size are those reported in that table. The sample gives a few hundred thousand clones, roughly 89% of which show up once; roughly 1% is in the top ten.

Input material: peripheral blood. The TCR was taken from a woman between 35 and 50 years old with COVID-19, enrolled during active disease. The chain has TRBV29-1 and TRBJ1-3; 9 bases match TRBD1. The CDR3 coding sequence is TGCAGCGGCGGGACAGGGTCTGGAAACACCATATATTTT. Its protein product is CSGGTGSGNTIYF. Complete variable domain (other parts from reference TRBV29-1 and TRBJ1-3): SAVISQKPSRDICQRGTSLTIQCQVDSQVTMMFWYRQQPGQSLTLIATANQGSEATYESGFVIDKFPISRPNLTFSTLTVSNMSPEDSSIYLCSGGTGSGNTIYFGEGSWLTVV.